This section outlines one TCR beta chain sequence together with its context. Here immunoSEQ multiplex PCR was the method, and the copy in TCRdb shows in-frame clones only, minus some. This sample has under 300,000 clones, with around nine tenths found just once. The source of the sample is a study of blood T cell repertoires in COVID-19. The V and J ends lost 4 bases and 3 bases respectively, with 13 bases between them. The length of the CDR3 is 14 residues. The germline V gene has CDR1 SGHRS and CDR2 YFSETQ. Sequencing was done on a sample of PBMCs or T cells enriched from blood (not recorded which). This sequence was found in a woman under 30 who had recovered from COVID-19. The chain employs TRBV5-1 and TRBJ1-2; D unclear. The CDR3 is CASSPAPRYYGYTF. The DNA of the CDR3 is TGCGCCAGCAGCCCAGCGCCCCGGTACTATGGCTACACCTTC.